This entry features one T cell receptor (beta chain) sequence. The sample is drawn from a study of blood T cell repertoires in COVID-19. Background on the study: Sample material is recorded as cDNA or gDNA derived from T cells, B-cell-depleted T cells, or PBMCs.

The germline V gene encodes CDR1 MNHEY and CDR2 SVGAGI. CDR3 length: 15 residues. V shed 2 bases and J 4 bases; nucleotides not matched to a gene: 6. Original methodology: The authors estimated nucleated cell counts from reference gene primer amplification. Assay: immunoSEQ multiplex PCR; the TCRdb copy retains only in-frame clones and omits some. D and trimming come from the DNA, and the V and J calls and clone size come from that table. Here the sample spans about 140,000 clones, roughly 82% being singletons. The V call is TRBV6-5, the J call TRBJ2-5; 8 nucleotides align to TRBD2. Sequencing was done on a sample of peripheral blood. This sequence was found in a man in his sixties with active or convalescent COVID-19. CDR3 region: CASSYSGRPAETQYF. In DNA form, the CDR3 reads TGTGCCAGCAGTTACAGCGGGAGACCGGCAGAGACCCAGTACTTC.